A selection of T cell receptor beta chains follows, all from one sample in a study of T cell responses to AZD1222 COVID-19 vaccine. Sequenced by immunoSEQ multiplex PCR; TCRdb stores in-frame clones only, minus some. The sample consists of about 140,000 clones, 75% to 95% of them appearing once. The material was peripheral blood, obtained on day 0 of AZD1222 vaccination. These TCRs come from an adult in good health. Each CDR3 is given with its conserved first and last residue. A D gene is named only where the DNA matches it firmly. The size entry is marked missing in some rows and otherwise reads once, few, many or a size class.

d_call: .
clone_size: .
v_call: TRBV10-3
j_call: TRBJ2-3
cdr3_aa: CAISSSSGSTDTQYF
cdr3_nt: TGTGCCATCAGTTCCTCGAGCGGAAGCACAGATACGCAGTATTTT

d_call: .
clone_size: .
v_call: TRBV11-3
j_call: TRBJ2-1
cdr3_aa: CASSLSPGHNEQFF
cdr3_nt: TGTGCCAGCAGCTTATCCCCCGGACACAATGAGCAGTTCTTC

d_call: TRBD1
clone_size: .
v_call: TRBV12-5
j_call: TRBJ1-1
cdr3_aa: CASGLDLTGYGTEAFF
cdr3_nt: TGTGCTAGTGGTTTGGACTTGACAGGGTATGGGACTGAAGCTTTCTTT

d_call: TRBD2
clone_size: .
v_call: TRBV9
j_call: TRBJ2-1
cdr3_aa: CASSVPGGNEQFF
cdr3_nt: TGTGCCAGCAGCGTGCCGGGAGGCAATGAGCAGTTCTTC

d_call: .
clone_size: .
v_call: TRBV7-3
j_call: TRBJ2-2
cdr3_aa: CASSLLQTVANTGELFF
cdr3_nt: TGTGCCAGCAGCCTCCTACAGACAGTAGCGAACACCGGGGAGCTGTTTTTT

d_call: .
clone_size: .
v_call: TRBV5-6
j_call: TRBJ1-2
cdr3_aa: CASSPREGDFNYGYTF
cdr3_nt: TGTGCCAGCAGCCCACGGGAGGGGGATTTCAACTATGGCTACACCTTC

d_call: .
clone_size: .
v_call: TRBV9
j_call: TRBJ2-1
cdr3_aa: CASSAAGSLRNEQFF
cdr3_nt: TGTGCCAGCAGCGCCGCAGGCAGCCTGCGGAATGAGCAGTTCTTC

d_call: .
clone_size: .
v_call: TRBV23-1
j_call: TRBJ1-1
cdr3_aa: CASNYFGGRTEAFF
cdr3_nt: TGCGCCAGCAACTATTTTGGGGGGCGGACTGAAGCTTTCTTT

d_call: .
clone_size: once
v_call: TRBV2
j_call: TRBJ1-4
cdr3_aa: CASSGGQLLFF
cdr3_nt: TGTGCCAGCAGTGGAGGACAGCTGCTGTTTTTT

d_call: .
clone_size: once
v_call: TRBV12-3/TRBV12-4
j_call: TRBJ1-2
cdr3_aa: CASSLQFDGYTF
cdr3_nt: TGTGCCAGCAGTTTACAGTTTGATGGCTACACCTTC

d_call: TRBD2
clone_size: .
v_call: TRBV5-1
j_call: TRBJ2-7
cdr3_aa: CASEASGIGEQYF
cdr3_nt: TGCGCCAGCGAGGCTAGCGGGATTGGCGAGCAGTACTTC

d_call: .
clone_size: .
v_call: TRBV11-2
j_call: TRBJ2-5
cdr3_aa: CASSVRGQETQYF
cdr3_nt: TGTGCCAGCAGCGTAAGGGGGCAAGAGACCCAGTACTTC

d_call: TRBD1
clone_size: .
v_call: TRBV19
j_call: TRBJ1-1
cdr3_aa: CASSPLGQGAVTEAFF
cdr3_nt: TGTGCCAGTAGTCCACTCGGACAGGGGGCCGTCACTGAAGCTTTCTTT

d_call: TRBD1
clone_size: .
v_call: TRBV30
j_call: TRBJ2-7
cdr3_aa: CAWDTGVEGYEQYF
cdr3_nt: TGTGCCTGGGATACAGGGGTAGAGGGCTACGAGCAGTACTTC

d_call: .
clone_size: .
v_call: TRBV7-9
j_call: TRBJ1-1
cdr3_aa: CASRSKNRGSTEAFF
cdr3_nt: TGTGCCAGCAGGTCGAAAAACCGCGGGAGCACTGAAGCTTTCTTT

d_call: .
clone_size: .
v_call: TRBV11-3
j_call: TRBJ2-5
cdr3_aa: CASSLERVETQYF
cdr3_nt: TGTGCCAGCAGCTTAGAACGTGTCGAGACCCAGTACTTC

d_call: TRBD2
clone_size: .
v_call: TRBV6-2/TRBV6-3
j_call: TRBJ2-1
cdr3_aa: CASSPPAGGRYNEQFF
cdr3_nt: TGTGCCAGCAGTCCCCCAGCGGGAGGACGCTACAATGAGCAGTTCTTC

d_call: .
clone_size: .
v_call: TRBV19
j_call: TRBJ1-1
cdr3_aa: CASSIGAGSAEAFF
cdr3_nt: TGTGCCAGTAGTATAGGGGCAGGGAGTGCTGAAGCTTTCTTT

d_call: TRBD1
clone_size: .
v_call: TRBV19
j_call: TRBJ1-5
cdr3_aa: CASNRDRGQPQHF
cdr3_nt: TGTGCCAGTAACCGGGACAGGGGTCAGCCCCAGCATTTT

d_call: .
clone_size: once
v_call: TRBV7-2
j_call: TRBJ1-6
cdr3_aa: CASSLGAGGGNSPLHF
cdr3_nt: TGTGCCAGCAGCTTAGGGGCCGGTGGAGGGAATTCACCCCTCCACTTT

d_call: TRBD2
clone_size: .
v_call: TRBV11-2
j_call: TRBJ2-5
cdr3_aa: CASSLTSGRASGTQYF
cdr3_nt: TGTGCCAGCAGCCTGACTAGCGGGAGGGCCAGTGGGACCCAGTACTTC

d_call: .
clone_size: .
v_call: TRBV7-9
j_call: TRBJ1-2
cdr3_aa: CASSLNRLDGYTF
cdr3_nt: TGTGCCAGCAGCTTAAATCGGTTAGATGGCTACACCTTC

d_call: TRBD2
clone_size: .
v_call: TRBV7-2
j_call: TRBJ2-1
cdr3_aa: CASSSRAGGGNEQFF
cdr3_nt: TGTGCCAGCAGCTCGCGAGCGGGAGGAGGCAATGAGCAGTTCTTC

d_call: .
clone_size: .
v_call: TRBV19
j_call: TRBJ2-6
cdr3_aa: CASSIEMGPISGANVLTF
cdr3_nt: TGTGCCAGTAGTATAGAGATGGGACCGATCTCTGGGGCCAACGTCCTGACTTTC

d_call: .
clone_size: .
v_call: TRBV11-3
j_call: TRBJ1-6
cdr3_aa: CASSDLGGSPLHF
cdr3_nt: TGTGCCAGCAGCGACCTCGGGGGTTCACCCCTCCACTTT

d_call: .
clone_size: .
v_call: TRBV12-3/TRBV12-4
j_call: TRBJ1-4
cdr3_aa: CASTQGENEKLFF
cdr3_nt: TGTGCCAGCACCCAGGGAGAAAATGAAAAACTGTTTTTT

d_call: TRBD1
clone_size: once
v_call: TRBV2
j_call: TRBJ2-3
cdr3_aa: CASGTGTTQYF
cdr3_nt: TGTGCCAGCGGGACAGGGACTACGCAGTATTTT

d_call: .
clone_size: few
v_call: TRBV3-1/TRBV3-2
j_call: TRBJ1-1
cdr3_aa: CASSQSAEAFF
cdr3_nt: TGTGCCAGCAGCCAATCTGCTGAAGCTTTCTTT

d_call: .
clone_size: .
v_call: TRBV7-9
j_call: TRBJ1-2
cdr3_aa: CASSLGIQGYGYTF
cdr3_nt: TGTGCCAGCAGCTTAGGGATACAGGGTTACGGCTACACCTTC

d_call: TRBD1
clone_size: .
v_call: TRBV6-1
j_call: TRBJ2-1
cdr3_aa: CASSEHRDRASSQFF
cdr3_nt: TGTGCCAGCAGTGAACACCGGGACAGGGCTTCCTCTCAGTTCTTC

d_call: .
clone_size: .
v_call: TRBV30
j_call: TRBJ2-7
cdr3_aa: CAWSVQDSSYEQYF
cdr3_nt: TGTGCCTGGAGTGTACAGGACAGCTCCTACGAGCAGTACTTC

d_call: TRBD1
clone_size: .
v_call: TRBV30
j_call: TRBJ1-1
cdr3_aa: CACRPGQPNPNTEAFF
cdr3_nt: TGTGCCTGTAGACCGGGACAGCCGAATCCGAACACTGAAGCTTTCTTT

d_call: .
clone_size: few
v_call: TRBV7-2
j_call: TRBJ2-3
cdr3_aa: CASSPHRDTQYF
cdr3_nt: TGTGCCAGCAGCCCTCATAGGGATACGCAGTATTTT

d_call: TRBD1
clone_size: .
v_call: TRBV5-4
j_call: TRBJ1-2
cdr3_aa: CASSSPSGTVYGYTF
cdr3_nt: TGTGCCAGCAGCTCCCCATCCGGGACAGTCTATGGCTACACCTTC

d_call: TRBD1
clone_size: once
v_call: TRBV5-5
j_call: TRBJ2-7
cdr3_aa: CASSWDRGNEQYF
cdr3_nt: TGTGCCAGCAGCTGGGACAGGGGGAACGAGCAGTACTTC

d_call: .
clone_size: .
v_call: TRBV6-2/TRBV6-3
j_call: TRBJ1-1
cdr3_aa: CASSLGQLNTEAFF
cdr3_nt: TGTGCCAGCAGCCTAGGACAGCTGAACACTGAAGCTTTCTTT

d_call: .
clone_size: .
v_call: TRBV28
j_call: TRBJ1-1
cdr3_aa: CASHFGGITEAFF
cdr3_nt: TGTGCCAGCCACTTCGGGGGGATAACTGAAGCTTTCTTT

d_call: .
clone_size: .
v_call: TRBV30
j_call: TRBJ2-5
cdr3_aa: CAWSSPGSETQYF
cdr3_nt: TGTGCCTGGAGTTCCCCAGGGTCGGAGACCCAGTACTTC

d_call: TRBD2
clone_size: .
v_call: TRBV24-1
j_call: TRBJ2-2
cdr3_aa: CATSESGLADTGELFF
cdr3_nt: TGTGCCACCAGTGAGTCGGGACTAGCGGACACCGGGGAGCTGTTTTTT